The sequence of this TCR beta chain was determined in a study of lymphopenia after photon versus proton radiotherapy. Study conclusions and caveats: Photon-treated patients lost naive T cells and TCR diversity; proton-treated stayed stable. Post-nadir diversity loss with photons came from oligoclonal expansion, particularly CD8+ Temra cells. Survival link was tested only in deceased patients; proton benefit remains a possibility.

The table came from immunoSEQ multiplex PCR; TCRdb's copy has only in-frame clones and leaves some out. The sample holds 13,000 or so clones, about 88% seen once. This CDR3 has 18 amino acids. The germline CDR1 and CDR2 sequences are SGHAT and FQNNGV. Trimming removed 5 bases from V and 19 bases from J, with 36 bases in between. This clone appeared once. No antigen is known for it. Sequenced material: peripheral blood, taken from a patient treated with photon-based radiotherapy. V gene TRBV11-2 combines with J gene TRBJ2-6; no clear D gene. The receptor's source is a man in his sixties with pancreatic cancer. The CDR3 DNA follows: TGTGCCAGCAGCGTTAAAGAAACAACAACAAAGTCGGGCCAACGTCCTACTTTC. Amino acid sequence: CASSVKETTTKSGQRPTF.